This is a list of T cell receptor beta chains from one sample in a study of cytomegalovirus exposure and HLA in healthy donors. TCRdb's table, derived via immunoSEQ multiplex PCR, lists solely in-frame clones and lacks some. The table lists 100,000 to 150,000 clones. Material: PBMCs. These receptors came from a young man in good health and CMV-seronegative. CDR3s include the opening cysteine and the closing phenylalanine or tryptophan. D genes are given only for firm matches.

CASSLVQGSEGETQYF | TGTGCCAGCTCACTCGTACAGGGGTCCGAGGGGGAGACCCAGTACTTC | TRBJ2-5 | TRBV18 | TRBD1
CAADSGRNTGELFF | TGTGCCGCCGATAGCGGGAGAAACACCGGGGAGCTGTTTTTT | TRBJ2-2 | TRBV30 | TRBD2
CASSLVASGSGEQFF | TGTGCCAGCAGCTTAGTGGCTAGCGGGAGTGGTGAGCAGTTCTTC | TRBJ2-1 | TRBV7-9 | TRBD2
CASSQDLGQSYEQYF | TGCGCCAGCAGCCAAGATCTGGGACAATCGTACGAGCAGTACTTC | TRBJ2-7 | TRBV4-3 | -
CASGRGTSGTYEQYF | TGTGCCAGCGGACGAGGGACTAGCGGGACCTACGAGCAGTACTTC | TRBJ2-7 | TRBV6-1 | TRBD2
CASSPGDSHTTDTQYF | TGCGCCAGCAGCCCGGGGGACAGTCATACGACAGATACGCAGTATTTT | TRBJ2-3 | TRBV5-1 | -
CASRQLQGYEQYF | TGTGCCAGCAGGCAACTTCAGGGCTACGAGCAGTACTTC | TRBJ2-7 | TRBV6-5 | -
CASSLARTGTENIQYF | TGTGCCAGCAGCTTAGCCAGGACAGGGACAGAAAACATTCAGTACTTC | TRBJ2-4 | TRBV7-9 | TRBD1
CASSYGTGMPQYF | TGTGCCAGCAGTTACGGTACAGGTATGCCGCAGTATTTT | TRBJ2-3 | TRBV6-6 | -
CAWNYGSNQPQHF | TGTGCCTGGAACTACGGCTCTAATCAGCCCCAGCATTTT | TRBJ1-5 | TRBV30 | -
CASSLPREPGANVLTF | TGTGCCAGCAGCTTGCCCCGGGAACCTGGGGCCAACGTCCTGACTTTC | TRBJ2-6 | TRBV21-1 | -
CASNRGQEGYTF | TGTGCCAGCAACAGGGGGCAGGAAGGCTACACCTTC | TRBJ1-2 | TRBV9 | TRBD1
CASSLRTGGYTF | TGTGCCAGCAGCTTGAGGACAGGAGGCTACACCTTC | TRBJ1-2 | TRBV11-2 | TRBD1
CASSLRGGQLQETQYF | TGTGCCAGCAGTTTGCGGGGGGGACAGTTACAAGAGACCCAGTACTTC | TRBJ2-5 | TRBV28 | TRBD2